This T cell receptor (beta chain) was identified during a study of blood T cells in healthy people across ages. The CDR3 has 15 residues. Trimming removed 5 bases at V and 2 bases at J, with 15 bases between. Alongside a J-beta primer mix, a sample-barcoded 5' primer served in a second PCR lasting about 6 to 12 cycles. TCRdb recomputed calls from the 5' RACE reads with MiXCR, one row per CDR3 protein. The sample holds more than 700,000 distinct CDR3 sequences, about half seen once. This clonotype was seen a handful of times. The sequencing input was blood. This TCR was sampled from a man older than 75 in good health. The V and J genes are TRBV12-3 or TRBV12-4 and TRBJ1-2; weak D call: TRBD1 (6 bases). CDR3 bases: TGTGCCAGCAGTCGAGGGGAAGGGGGGAACTATGGCTACACCTTC. Translated, it gives CASSRGEGGNYGYTF.